This T cell receptor (beta chain) was captured by sequencing in a study of T-cell reconstitution after alpha-beta-depleted transplantation in children (dated by TCRdb to about 2016). For the wider study: Using TCR repertoire profiling, the study followed T-cell immune reconstitution in a quantitative way in children after TCRalphabeta/CD19-depleted allogeneic hematopoietic cell transplantation. The paper as a whole reports these results and caveats: The high TCRbeta diversity at day 60 in some patients was ascribed to recipient T cells and intrathymic progenitors that had survived conditioning. Over the following months the frequencies of hyperexpanded clones went down, and after one year T-cell counts and TCRbeta diversity were mostly credited to newly produced T cells. The apparently early alphabetaT-cell count recovery about two months after transplant was reportedly dependent on only several hundred rapidly expanded clones derived from non-depleted graft cells.

For this chain, trimming is 0 bases at the V end and 5 bases at the J end, and the number of junction bases without a gene match is 6. In the germline V gene (reference sequence), CDR1 corresponds to GTSNPN and CDR2 to SVGIG. Inclusive of the bounding cysteine and phenylalanine, the CDR3 is 14 residues long. Kept here is only the CDR3 DNA, which spans 42 bases and is read in frame from base 1. This clonotype was counted many times. No cognate antigen has been identified for it. Base-call qualities are not available, and no considerably larger clone is one nucleotide away. The meaning of the sample's treatment or condition label: allogeneic hematopoietic cell transplantation with graft depleted of TCRalphabeta T cells and CD19 B cells. Transplant recipients were children who received TCRalphabeta/CD19-depleted allogeneic hematopoietic cell grafts. The library was generated by PCR. Sequencing relied on an Illumina HiSeq 2500. TCR libraries were prepared with molecular barcoding, using unique molecular identifiers to normalize TCRbeta repertoire quantification. TCRdb trimmed public reads at Q25 via fastp, called clones via MiXCR and kept in-frame beta chains. Each CDR3 protein gets just one entry, which takes the most common genes and DNA from the rows behind it. Across this sample there are 600,000 to 700,000 distinct CDR3 sequences, with roughly 14% seen only once. Roughly 0.84% of the sample rests with the top ten.

The sequence joins TRBV30 to TRBJ2-5, and 7 bases in between align with TRBD2. The source of this sequence is a girl between 2 and 10 years old with congenital amegakaryocytic thrombocytopenia, due to receive a stem cell transplant. The sample in question was PBMCs, obtained before TCRalphabeta/CD19-depleted stem cell transplant. CDR3 sequence: CAWSVDGGSETQYF. The DNA reads TGTGCCTGGAGTGTGGATGGCGGGAGTGAGACCCAGTACTTC.